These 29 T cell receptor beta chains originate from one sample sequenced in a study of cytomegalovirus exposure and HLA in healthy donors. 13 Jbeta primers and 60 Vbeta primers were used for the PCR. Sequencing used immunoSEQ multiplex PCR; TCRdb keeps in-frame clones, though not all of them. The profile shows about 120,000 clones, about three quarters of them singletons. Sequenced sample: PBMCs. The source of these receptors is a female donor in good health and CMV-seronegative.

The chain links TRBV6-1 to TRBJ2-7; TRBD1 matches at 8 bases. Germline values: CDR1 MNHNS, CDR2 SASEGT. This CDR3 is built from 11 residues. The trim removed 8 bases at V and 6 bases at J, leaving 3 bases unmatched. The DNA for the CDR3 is TGTGCCAGCGTACAGGGGGGCGAGCAGTACTTC. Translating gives CASVQGGEQYF.

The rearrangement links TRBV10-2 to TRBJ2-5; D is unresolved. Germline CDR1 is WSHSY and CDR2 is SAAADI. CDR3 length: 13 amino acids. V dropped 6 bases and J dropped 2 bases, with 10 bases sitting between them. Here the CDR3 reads CASSLRIQETQYF. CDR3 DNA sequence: TGCGCCAGCAGCTTGCGGATTCAAGAGACCCAGTACTTC.

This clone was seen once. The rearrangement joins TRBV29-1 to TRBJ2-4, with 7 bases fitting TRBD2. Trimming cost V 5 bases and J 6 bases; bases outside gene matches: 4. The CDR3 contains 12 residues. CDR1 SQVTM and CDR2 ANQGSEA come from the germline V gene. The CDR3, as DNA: TGCAGCGTTCCTGGACTAGGAAACATTCAGTACTTC. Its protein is CSVPGLGNIQYF.

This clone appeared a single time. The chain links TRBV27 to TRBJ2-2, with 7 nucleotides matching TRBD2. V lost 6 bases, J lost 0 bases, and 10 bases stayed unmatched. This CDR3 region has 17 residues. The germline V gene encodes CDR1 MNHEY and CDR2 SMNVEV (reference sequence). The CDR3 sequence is CASSRGRATTNTGELFF. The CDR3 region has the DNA TGTGCCAGCAGCCGGGGGAGGGCCACCACGAACACCGGGGAGCTGTTTTTT.

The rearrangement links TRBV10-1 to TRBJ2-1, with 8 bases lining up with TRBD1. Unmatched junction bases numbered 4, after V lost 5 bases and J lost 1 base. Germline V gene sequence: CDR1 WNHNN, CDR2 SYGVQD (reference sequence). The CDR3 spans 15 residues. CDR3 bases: TGCGCCAGCAGTCGAACAGGGGGGTCCTACAATGAGCAGTTCTTC. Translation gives CASSRTGGSYNEQFF.

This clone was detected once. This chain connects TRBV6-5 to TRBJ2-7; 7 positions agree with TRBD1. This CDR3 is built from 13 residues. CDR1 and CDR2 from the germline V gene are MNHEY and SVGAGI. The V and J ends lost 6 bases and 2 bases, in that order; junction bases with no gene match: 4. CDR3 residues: CASSKTGTYEQYF. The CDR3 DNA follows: TGTGCCAGCAGCAAGACAGGGACCTACGAGCAGTACTTC.

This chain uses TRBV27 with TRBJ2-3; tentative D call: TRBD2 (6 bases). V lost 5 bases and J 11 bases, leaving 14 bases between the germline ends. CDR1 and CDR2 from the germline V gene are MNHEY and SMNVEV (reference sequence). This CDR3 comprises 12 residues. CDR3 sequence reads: CASSPGTSKQYF. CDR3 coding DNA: TGTGCCAGCAGTCCGGGGACTTCGAAGCAGTATTTT.

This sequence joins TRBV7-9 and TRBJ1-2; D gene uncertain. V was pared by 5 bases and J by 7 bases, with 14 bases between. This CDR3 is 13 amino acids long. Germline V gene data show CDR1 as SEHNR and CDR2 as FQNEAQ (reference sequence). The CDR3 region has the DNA TGTGCCAGCAGCCCCGCCGGGGAGCCTGGCTACACCTTC. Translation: CASSPAGEPGYTF.

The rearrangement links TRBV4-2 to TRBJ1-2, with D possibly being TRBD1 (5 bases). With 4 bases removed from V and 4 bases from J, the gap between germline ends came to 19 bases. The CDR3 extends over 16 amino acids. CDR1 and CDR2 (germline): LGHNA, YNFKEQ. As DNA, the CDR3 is TGTGCCAGCAGCCCGATTAGCCGCGACAGAACCTATGGCTACACCTTC. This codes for CASSPISRDRTYGYTF.

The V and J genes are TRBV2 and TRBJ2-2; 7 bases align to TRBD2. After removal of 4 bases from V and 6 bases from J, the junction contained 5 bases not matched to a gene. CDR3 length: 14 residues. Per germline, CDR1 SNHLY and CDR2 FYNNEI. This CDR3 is CASSVWAGAGELFF. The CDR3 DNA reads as TGTGCCAGCAGTGTATGGGCGGGGGCCGGGGAGCTGTTTTTT. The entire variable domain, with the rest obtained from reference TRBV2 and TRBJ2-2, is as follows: EPEVTQTPSHQVTQMGQEVILRCVPISNHLYFYWYRQILGQKVEFLVSFYNNEISEKSEIFDDQFSVERPDGSNFTLKIRSTKLEDSAMYFCASSVWAGAGELFFGEGSRLTVL.

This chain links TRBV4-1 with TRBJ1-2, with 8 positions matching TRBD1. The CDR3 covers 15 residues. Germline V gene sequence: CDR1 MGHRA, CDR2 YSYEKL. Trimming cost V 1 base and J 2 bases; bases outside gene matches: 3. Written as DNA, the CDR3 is TGCGCCAGCAGCCAAGGGACAGGGACCAACTATGGCTACACCTTC. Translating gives CASSQGTGTNYGYTF.

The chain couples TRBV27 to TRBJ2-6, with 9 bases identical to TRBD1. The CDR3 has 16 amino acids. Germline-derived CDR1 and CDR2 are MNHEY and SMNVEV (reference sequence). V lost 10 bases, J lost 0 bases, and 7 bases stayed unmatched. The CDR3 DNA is TGTGCCACAAGGGACAGGGCCCTCTCTGGGGCCAACGTCCTGACTTTC. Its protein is CATRDRALSGANVLTF.

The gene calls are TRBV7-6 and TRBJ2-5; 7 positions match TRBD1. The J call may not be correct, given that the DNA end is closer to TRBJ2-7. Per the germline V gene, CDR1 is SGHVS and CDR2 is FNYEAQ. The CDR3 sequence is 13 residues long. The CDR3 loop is CASSQQGSYEQYF. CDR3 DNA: TGTGCCAGCAGCCAACAGGGGTCCTACGAGCAGTACTTC.

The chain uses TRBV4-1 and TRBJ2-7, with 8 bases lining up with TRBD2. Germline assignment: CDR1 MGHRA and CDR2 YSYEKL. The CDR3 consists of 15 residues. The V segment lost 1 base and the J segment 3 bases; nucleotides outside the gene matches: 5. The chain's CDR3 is CASSQVFAGGYEQYF. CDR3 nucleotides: TGCGCCAGCAGCCAAGTGTTTGCGGGGGGCTACGAGCAGTACTTC.

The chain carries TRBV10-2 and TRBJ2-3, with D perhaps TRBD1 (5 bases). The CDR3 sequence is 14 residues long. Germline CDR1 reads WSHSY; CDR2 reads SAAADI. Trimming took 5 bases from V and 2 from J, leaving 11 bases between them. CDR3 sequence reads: CASSKQGVTDTQYF. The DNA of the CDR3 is TGCGCCAGCAGTAAGCAAGGGGTCACAGATACGCAGTATTTT.

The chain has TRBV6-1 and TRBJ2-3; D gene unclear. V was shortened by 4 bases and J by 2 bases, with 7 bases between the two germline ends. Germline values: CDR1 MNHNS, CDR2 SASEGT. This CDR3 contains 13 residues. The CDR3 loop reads CASSGLHTDTQYF. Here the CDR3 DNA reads TGTGCCAGCAGTGGACTCCACACAGATACGCAGTATTTT.

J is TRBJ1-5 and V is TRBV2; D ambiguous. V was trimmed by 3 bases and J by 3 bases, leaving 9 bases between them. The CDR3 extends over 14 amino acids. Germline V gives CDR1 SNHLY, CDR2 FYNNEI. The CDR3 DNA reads TGTGCCAGCAGTGATAGAGGTTACAATCAGCCCCAGCATTTT. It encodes CASSDRGYNQPQHF.

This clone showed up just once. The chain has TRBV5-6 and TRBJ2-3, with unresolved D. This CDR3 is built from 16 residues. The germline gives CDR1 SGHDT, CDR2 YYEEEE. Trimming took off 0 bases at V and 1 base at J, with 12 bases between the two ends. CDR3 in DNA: TGTGCCAGCAGCTTGGTCCCTAGACTTGGCACAGATACGCAGTATTTT. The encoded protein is CASSLVPRLGTDTQYF.

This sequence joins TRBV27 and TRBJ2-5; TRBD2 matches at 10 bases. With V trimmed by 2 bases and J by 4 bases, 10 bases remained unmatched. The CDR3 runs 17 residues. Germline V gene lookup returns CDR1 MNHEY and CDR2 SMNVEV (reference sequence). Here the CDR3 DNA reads TGTGCCAGCAGTTTAAGGATACCGCGGACTAGCGGAGAGACCCAGTACTTC. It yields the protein CASSLRIPRTSGETQYF.

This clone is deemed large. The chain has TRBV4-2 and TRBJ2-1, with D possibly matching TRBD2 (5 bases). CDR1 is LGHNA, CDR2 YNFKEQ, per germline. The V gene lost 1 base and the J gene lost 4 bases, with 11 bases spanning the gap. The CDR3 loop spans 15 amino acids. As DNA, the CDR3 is TGTGCCAGCAGCCAAGCCAGCGGAGATTACAATGAGCAGTTCTTC. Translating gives CASSQASGDYNEQFF.

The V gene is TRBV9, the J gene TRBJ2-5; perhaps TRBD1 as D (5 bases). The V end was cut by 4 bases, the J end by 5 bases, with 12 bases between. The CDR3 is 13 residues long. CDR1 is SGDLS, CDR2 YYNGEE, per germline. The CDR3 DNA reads TGTGCCAGCAGCTCCAGGGTTGGGGAGACCCAGTACTTC. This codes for CASSSRVGETQYF.

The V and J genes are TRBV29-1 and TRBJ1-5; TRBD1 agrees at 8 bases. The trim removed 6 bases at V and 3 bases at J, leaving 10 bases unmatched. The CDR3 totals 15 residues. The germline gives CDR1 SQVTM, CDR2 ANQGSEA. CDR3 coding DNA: TGCAGCGTGACACAGGGGGTGTCCCTCAATCAGCCCCAGCATTTT. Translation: CSVTQGVSLNQPQHF.

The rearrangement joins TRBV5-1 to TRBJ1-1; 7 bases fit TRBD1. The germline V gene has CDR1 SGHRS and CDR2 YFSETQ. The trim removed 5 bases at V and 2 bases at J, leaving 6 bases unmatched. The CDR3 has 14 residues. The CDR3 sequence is CASSRRTGNTEAFF. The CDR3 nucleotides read TGCGCCAGCAGTAGAAGGACAGGCAACACTGAAGCTTTCTTT.

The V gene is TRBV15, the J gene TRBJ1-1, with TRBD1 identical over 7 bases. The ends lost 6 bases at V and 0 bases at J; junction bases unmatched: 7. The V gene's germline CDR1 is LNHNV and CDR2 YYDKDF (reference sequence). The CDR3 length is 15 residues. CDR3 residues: CATSYRDRMNTEAFF. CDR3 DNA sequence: TGTGCCACCAGTTACCGGGACAGAATGAACACTGAAGCTTTCTTT.

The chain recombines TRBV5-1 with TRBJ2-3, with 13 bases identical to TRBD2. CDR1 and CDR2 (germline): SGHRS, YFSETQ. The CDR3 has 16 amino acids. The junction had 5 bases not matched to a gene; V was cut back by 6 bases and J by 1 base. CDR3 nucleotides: TGCGCCAGCACCAGACTAGCGGGGGGTCGCACAGATACGCAGTATTTT. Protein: CASTRLAGGRTDTQYF.

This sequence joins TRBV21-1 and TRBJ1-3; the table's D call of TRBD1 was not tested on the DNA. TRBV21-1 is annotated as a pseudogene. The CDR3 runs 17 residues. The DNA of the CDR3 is TGTGCCAGCAGCAAAGTAGGTGTCGACAGGGCTGGAAACACCATATATTTT. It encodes CASSKVGVDRAGNTIYF.

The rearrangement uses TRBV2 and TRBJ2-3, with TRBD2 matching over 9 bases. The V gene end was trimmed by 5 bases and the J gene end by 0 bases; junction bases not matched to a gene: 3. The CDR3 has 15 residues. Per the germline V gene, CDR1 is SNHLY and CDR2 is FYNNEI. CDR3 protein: CASSIAGVSTDTQYF. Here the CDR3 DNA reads TGTGCCAGCAGTATAGCGGGGGTGAGCACAGATACGCAGTATTTT.

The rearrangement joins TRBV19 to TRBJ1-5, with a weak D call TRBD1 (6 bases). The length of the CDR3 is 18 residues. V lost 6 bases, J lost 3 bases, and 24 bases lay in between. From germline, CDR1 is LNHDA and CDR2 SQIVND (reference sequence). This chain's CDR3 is CASSYEFPSGATNQPQHF. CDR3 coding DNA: TGTGCCAGTAGCTACGAATTTCCGTCAGGGGCGACCAATCAGCCCCAGCATTTT.

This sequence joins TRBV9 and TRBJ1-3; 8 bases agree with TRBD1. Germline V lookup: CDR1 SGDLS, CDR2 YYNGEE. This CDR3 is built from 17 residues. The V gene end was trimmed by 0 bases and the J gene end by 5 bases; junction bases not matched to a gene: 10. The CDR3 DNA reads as TGTGCCAGCAGCGTAGACCCTGGGACAGGTATACGAAACACCATATATTTT. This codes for CASSVDPGTGIRNTIYF.